This T cell receptor beta chain was identified during a study of blood T cell repertoires in COVID-19. Study information: T cells, B-cell-depleted T cells, or PBMCs supplied cDNA or gDNA.

CDR3 length: 17 amino acids. Germline CDR1 and CDR2: MNHEY and SMNVEV (reference sequence). After removal of 6 bases from V and 0 bases from J, the junction contained 9 bases not matched to a gene. Source study methods: Nucleated cell counts were estimated from reference gene primer amplification. TCRdb keeps only in-frame clones here, not all; method: immunoSEQ multiplex PCR. V and J calls and clone size follow that table, whereas D and trimming were derived from the DNA. The sample includes 200,000 or so clones, around 83% seen only once; the top ten take around 3%. This clone was observed once. The sequence was collected from a man in his fifties who had recovered from COVID-19. The specimen sequenced was peripheral blood. The chain combines TRBV27 with TRBJ2-1, with 9 positions matching TRBD1. The CDR3 sequence: CASSRGDRGFSYNEQFF. DNA for the CDR3: TGTGCCAGCAGCCGAGGAGACAGGGGGTTCTCCTACAATGAGCAGTTCTTC.